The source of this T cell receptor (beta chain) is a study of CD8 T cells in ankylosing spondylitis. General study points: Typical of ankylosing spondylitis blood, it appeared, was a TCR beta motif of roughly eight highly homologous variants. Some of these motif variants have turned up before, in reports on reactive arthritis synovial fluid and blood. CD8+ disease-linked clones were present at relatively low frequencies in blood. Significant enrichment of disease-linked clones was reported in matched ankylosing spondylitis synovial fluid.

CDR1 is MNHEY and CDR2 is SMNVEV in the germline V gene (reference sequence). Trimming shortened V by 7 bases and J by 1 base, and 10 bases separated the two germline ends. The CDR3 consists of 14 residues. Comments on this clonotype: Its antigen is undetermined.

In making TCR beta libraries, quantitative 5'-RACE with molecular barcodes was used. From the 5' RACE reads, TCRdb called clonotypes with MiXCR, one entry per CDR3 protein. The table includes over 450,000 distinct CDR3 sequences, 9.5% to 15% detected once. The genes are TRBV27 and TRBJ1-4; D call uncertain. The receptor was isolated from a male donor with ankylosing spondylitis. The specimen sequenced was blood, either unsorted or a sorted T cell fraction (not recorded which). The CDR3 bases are TGTGCCAGCACCCAAGTGGGAACTAATGAAAAACTGTTTTTT. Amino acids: CASTQVGTNEKLFF.